This T cell receptor beta chain was recovered during a study of blood T cell repertoires in COVID-19. Study summary: The cDNA or gDNA used as material had been derived from T cells, B-cell-depleted T cells, or PBMCs.

Across 20 to 25 US areas, participants ranged in age from roughly 18 to 89 years. Participants' own reports of clinical history determined their cohort assignment. The data were produced by immunoSEQ multiplex PCR, yet TCRdb's version contains in-frame clones alone and is incomplete. The sample lists 200,000 to 250,000 clones, about 86% occurring once. Germline V gene data show CDR1 as MNHEY and CDR2 as SMNVEV (reference sequence). V lost 6 bases to trimming and J lost 2 bases, with 14 bases between them. This CDR3 contains 16 residues. This rearrangement joins TRBV27 to TRBJ1-6; the D gene is possibly TRBD1 (5 bases). The sequencing sample was made of PBMCs or T cells enriched from blood (not recorded which). This TCR was sampled from a woman aged 45 to 65 in a cohort exposed to, infected with or recovered from COVID-19 (not recorded which). The CDR3 loop is CASRQQDQTYNSPLHF. As DNA, the CDR3 is TGTGCCAGCAGACAACAGGACCAAACCTATAATTCACCCCTCCACTTT.